Listed below are T cell receptor beta chains from one sample, sequenced in a study of T cell responses to AZD1222 COVID-19 vaccine. The protocol was immunoSEQ multiplex PCR, while the TCRdb copy is restricted to in-frame clones and leaves out a portion. This table has over 130,000 clones, more than 70% appearing once. The specimen was peripheral blood, collected 28 days after the second AZD1222 dose. The receptors originated from an adult who received the AZD1222 COVID-19 vaccine. CDR3s include the opening cysteine and the closing phenylalanine or tryptophan. The D gene is left open where the match is weak. The size of a clone is reported for some rows only, either as once, few or many, or as a class for expanded clones.

size,J,D,V,DNA,CDR3
.,TRBJ2-3,.,TRBV10-1,TGCGCCAGCAGTGAGTCAGGAGTTCTGGCCGATACGCAGTATTTT,CASSESGVLADTQYF
.,TRBJ2-3,.,TRBV3-1/TRBV3-2,TGTGCCAGCAGCCTCCGCGGGGGCACAGATACGCAGTATTTT,CASSLRGGTDTQYF
.,TRBJ2-7,TRBD2,TRBV18,TGTGCCAGCTCGCCGAGGGCTGCGGGAGGGGACGAGCAGTACTTC,CASSPRAAGGDEQYF
.,TRBJ1-6,.,TRBV14,TGTGCCAGCAGCCAAGATGGGGATTCACCCCTCCACTTT,CASSQDGDSPLHF
.,TRBJ2-6,TRBD1,TRBV5-1,TGCGCCAGCAGCCGGATGGGACAGGGCCGCTCTGGGGCCAACGTCCTGACTTTC,CASSRMGQGRSGANVLTF
few,TRBJ2-3,.,TRBV6-4,TGTGCCAGCAGTGACTCGGGCTCCCAGAGGCAGTATTTT,CASSDSGSQRQYF
.,TRBJ1-4,.,TRBV5-5,TGTGCCAGCAGCCCCGCCGCGGGCGGAGCGAGTGAAAAACTGTTTTTT,CASSPAAGGASEKLFF
.,TRBJ2-7,.,TRBV7-3,TGTGCCGCCAGCGAGCAGTACTTC,CAASEQYF
.,TRBJ2-2,.,TRBV24-1,TGTGCCACCTGCTGCCGGGACAAAAACACCGGGGAGCTGTTTTTT,CATCCRDKNTGELFF
.,TRBJ2-3,.,TRBV30,TGTGCCTGGAGTCTGAAGGGGGTTACAGATACGCAGTATTTT,CAWSLKGVTDTQYF
.,TRBJ1-2,TRBD1,TRBV28,TGTGCCAGCAGTTCAGGACAGGTTAGGGGCTACACCTTC,CASSSGQVRGYTF
.,TRBJ2-3,TRBD1,TRBV19,TGTGCCAGTAGTATCGAAGGGACAGGGACGTTAGATACGCAGTATTTT,CASSIEGTGTLDTQYF
.,TRBJ2-2,.,TRBV7-9,TGTGCCAGCAGCCTCACAAGGGGACGAACCGGGGAGCTGTTTTTT,CASSLTRGRTGELFF
.,TRBJ1-3,.,TRBV5-1,TGCGCCAGCCAAATCGCCCCCGACGGCAATGGAAACACCATATATTTT,CASQIAPDGNGNTIYF
.,TRBJ2-2,TRBD1,TRBV19,TGTGCCAGTAGTATGTGGAATCGAGGGACAGCGCGATCCGGGGAGCTGTTTTTT,CASSMWNRGTARSGELFF
.,TRBJ2-3,.,TRBV4-1,TGCGCCAGCAGCCTCTCCGGGACTCTCACAGATACGCAGTATTTT,CASSLSGTLTDTQYF
.,TRBJ1-2,.,TRBV10-3,TGTGCCATCAGTGAGTCAGGGCTGTCCCCAAACTATGGCTACACCTTC,CAISESGLSPNYGYTF
.,TRBJ2-5,.,TRBV5-4,TGTGCCAGCAGCTTGGCCGGACAGAAACAAGAGACCCAGTACTTC,CASSLAGQKQETQYF
.,TRBJ1-2,TRBD1,TRBV6-2/TRBV6-3,TGTGCCAGCAGTTGGCTGGGGACAGAAAGCTATGGCTACACCTTC,CASSWLGTESYGYTF
.,TRBJ1-2,.,TRBV28,TGTGCCAGCAGAACCTTGGGCGGAGGTCGACGCTCCGGACGAGCCGTAGTCTATGGCTACACCTTC,CASRTLGGGRRSGRAVVYGYTF
.,TRBJ2-6,.,TRBV25-1,TGTGCCAGCCAAGCTGGGGCCAACGTCCTGACTTTC,CASQAGANVLTF
.,TRBJ2-1,.,TRBV7-2,TGTGCCAGCAGCCTCAACAATGAGCAGTTCTTC,CASSLNNEQFF
.,TRBJ2-3,.,TRBV11-2,TGTGCCAGCAGCTTAGAGGGGGCTGGCACAGATACGCAGTATTTT,CASSLEGAGTDTQYF
.,TRBJ1-2,.,TRBV18,TGTGCCAGCCACGGAACGGGGGGCTACACCTTC,CASHGTGGYTF
.,TRBJ2-7,TRBD2,TRBV4-3,TGCGCCAGCAGCCAGTCGGGGGGTACTTCCTACGAGCAGTACTTC,CASSQSGGTSYEQYF
.,TRBJ2-3,.,TRBV2,TGTGCCAGCAGTGCCATAAGCACAGATACGCAGTATTTT,CASSAISTDTQYF
.,TRBJ1-1,.,TRBV7-3,TGTGCCAGCAGCTTAAATGTTCGCACTGAAGCTTTCTTT,CASSLNVRTEAFF
.,TRBJ2-3,TRBD2,TRBV5-1,TGCGCCAGCAGCTTGAGAGGTGGAGGACAAGCGGGGGCCACAGATACGCAGTATTTT,CASSLRGGGQAGATDTQYF
.,TRBJ2-7,.,TRBV4-2,TGTGCCAGCAGCCAAGTGGGGGGAGTTAACGAGCAGTACTTC,CASSQVGGVNEQYF
.,TRBJ2-1,TRBD2,TRBV14,TGTGCCAGCAGCCAGCGACTAGCGGGAGTTAGGAATGAGCAGTTCTTC,CASSQRLAGVRNEQFF
once,TRBJ1-5,.,TRBV5-1,TGCGCCAGCAGCTTGGGGGGACATAGCAATCAGCCCCAGCATTTT,CASSLGGHSNQPQHF
.,TRBJ1-2,.,TRBV27,TGTGCCAGCAGTTCGTGGCAGGGCCGTAATGGCTACACCTTC,CASSSWQGRNGYTF
.,TRBJ1-1,.,TRBV20-1,TGCAGTGCTAGCGGGCAGTTTGAAGCTTTCTTT,CSASGQFEAFF
.,TRBJ1-2,TRBD1,TRBV7-9,TGTGCCAGCAGCTTAAAAACAGGGGCTAACTATGGCTACACCTTC,CASSLKTGANYGYTF
.,TRBJ1-2,TRBD1,TRBV7-8,TGTGCCAGCAGCCGAGGGACAGCTTATGGCTACACCTTC,CASSRGTAYGYTF
.,TRBJ2-3,TRBD1,TRBV28,TGTGCCAGCAGTTCCACCTTGGACAGGTTCGATACGCAGTATTTT,CASSSTLDRFDTQYF
once,TRBJ1-1,.,TRBV7-9,TGTGCCAGCCTGTACGTGAGTCAAGGTGAAGCTTTCTTT,CASLYVSQGEAFF
.,TRBJ2-3,.,TRBV5-4,TGTGCCAGCAGCTTATCAGGGAGTGCAGATACGCAGTATTTT,CASSLSGSADTQYF
.,TRBJ1-1,.,TRBV10-3,TGTGCCATCAGTGCGCGTGTGTTGAACACTGAAGCTTTCTTT,CAISARVLNTEAFF